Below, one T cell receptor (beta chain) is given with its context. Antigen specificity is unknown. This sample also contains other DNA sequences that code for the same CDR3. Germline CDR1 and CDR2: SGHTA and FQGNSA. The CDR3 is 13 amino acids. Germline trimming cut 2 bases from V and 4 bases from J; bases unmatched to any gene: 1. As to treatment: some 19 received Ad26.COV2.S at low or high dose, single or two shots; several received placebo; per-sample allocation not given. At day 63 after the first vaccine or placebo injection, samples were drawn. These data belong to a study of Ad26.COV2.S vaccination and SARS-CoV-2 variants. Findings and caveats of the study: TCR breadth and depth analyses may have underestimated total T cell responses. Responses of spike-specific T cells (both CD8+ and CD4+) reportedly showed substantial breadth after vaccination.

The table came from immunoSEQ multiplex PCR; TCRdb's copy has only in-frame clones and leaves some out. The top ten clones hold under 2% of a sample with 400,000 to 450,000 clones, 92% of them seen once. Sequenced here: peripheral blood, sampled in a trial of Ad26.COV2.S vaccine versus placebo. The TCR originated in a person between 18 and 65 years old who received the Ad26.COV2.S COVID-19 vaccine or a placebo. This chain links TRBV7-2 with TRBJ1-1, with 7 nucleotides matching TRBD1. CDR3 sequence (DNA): TGTGCCAGCAGCTTATCAGGGGGCACTGAAGCTTTCTTT. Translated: CASSLSGGTEAFF.